A single sample is the source of the 10 T cell receptor beta chains below, sequenced in a study of T cell repertoires in cytomegalovirus infection. The antigens these receptors bind are not known. From the reads, TCRdb called clonotypes with MiXCR, one entry per CDR3 protein. The sample holds 570,000 or so distinct CDR3 sequences; roughly 42% are singletons and the top ten take about half. The sample consisted of cultured PBMCs, taken from culture after CMV antigen stimulation. These receptors all stem from a human donor in good health (CMV status not recorded). Some clones in this sample may be carry-over from other donors' samples.

V usage is TRBV6-5 and J usage is TRBJ1-3; D is unresolved. Trimming took off 6 bases at V and 4 bases at J, with 10 bases between the two ends. The CDR3 extends over 13 amino acids. Germline CDR1 is MNHEY and CDR2 is SVGAGI. CDR3 nucleotides: TGTGCCAGCAGAACACCTCAGGGAAACACCATATATTTT. Translated: CASRTPQGNTIYF.

This chain connects TRBV10-3 to TRBJ2-2; 9 nucleotides match TRBD1. Germline CDR1 reads ENHRY; CDR2 reads SYGVKD. J lost 2 bases, V lost 6 bases, and 4 bases had no gene match. The CDR3 contains 15 residues. CDR3 sequence: CAIRGTGSNTGELFF. The CDR3 DNA sequence: TGTGCCATCAGAGGGACAGGGTCAAACACCGGGGAGCTGTTTTTT.

V usage is TRBV28 and J usage is TRBJ2-7, with TRBD1 matching over 12 bases. The V gene end was trimmed by 6 bases and the J gene end by 5 bases; junction bases not matched to a gene: 8. The CDR3 runs to 15 residues. Germline CDR1 and CDR2: MDHEN and SYDVKM. CDR3: CASSRPGTGGHEQYF. Written as DNA, the CDR3 is TGTGCCAGCAGCCGTCCCGGGACAGGGGGCCACGAGCAGTACTTC. The full variable domain, its missing parts supplied by reference TRBV28 and TRBJ2-7, is DVKVTQSSRYLVKRTGEKVFLECVQDMDHENMFWYRQDPGLGLRLIYFSYDVKMKEKGDIPEGYSVSREKKERFSLILESASTNQTSMYLCASSRPGTGGHEQYFGPGTRLTVT.

The chain couples TRBV6-1 to TRBJ1-6; 7 nucleotides match TRBD1. Germline loops: CDR1 MNHNS, CDR2 SASEGT. The CDR3 covers 14 residues. V dropped 4 bases and J dropped 5; count of bases not matched to a gene: 2. CDR3 residues: CASSAGTDNSPLHF. CDR3 in DNA: TGTGCCAGCAGTGCCGGGACAGATAATTCACCCCTCCACTTT.

The DNA for the CDR3 is TGTGCCAGCTCACCCGAACTACCCGCGGCTAACTATGGCTACACCTTC. Its translation: CASSPELPAANYGYTF. The chain recombines TRBV18 with TRBJ1-2; no definite D call. The CDR3 length is 16 residues. Between the trimmed V and J ends, which lost 3 bases and 0 bases, there was a span of 14 bases. Germline V CDR1 and CDR2: KGHSH, LQKENI.

This clonotype was detected only a few times. J is TRBJ2-6 and V is TRBV28; a weak D match, TRBD2 (7 bases). The CDR3 contains 18 residues. The V gene lost 3 bases and the J gene lost 3 bases, with 18 bases spanning the gap. Germline CDR1 is MDHEN and CDR2 is SYDVKM. The CDR3 DNA sequence: TGTGCCAGCAGTTTGAGGGGGAGGGGTGATGGTGGGGCCAACGTCCTGACTTTC. Its translation is CASSLRGRGDGGANVLTF. The variable domain in full, with the rest retrieved from reference TRBV28 and TRBJ2-6, is DVKVTQSSRYLVKRTGEKVFLECVQDMDHENMFWYRQDPGLGLRLIYFSYDVKMKEKGDIPEGYSVSREKKERFSLILESASTNQTSMYLCASSLRGRGDGGANVLTFGAGSRLTVL.

This chain connects TRBV12-3 or TRBV12-4 to TRBJ1-2; D is unresolved. V dropped 7 bases and J dropped 4 bases, with 13 bases sitting between them. The CDR3 totals 13 residues. Here the CDR3 DNA reads TGTGCCAGCACCAAAACGAGGACCTATGGCTACACCTTC. Residues: CASTKTRTYGYTF.

This clonotype showed up just a few times. This sequence joins TRBV7-9 and TRBJ1-5; 8 positions match TRBD1. CDR1 SEHNR and CDR2 FQNEAQ come from the germline V gene (reference sequence). The CDR3 has 16 amino acids. After removal of 6 bases from V and 4 bases from J, the junction contained 11 bases not matched to a gene. This CDR3 is CASSPLGTGSNQPQHF. The CDR3 nucleotides are TGTGCCAGCAGTCCGTTAGGGACAGGTAGTAATCAGCCCCAGCATTTT.

This clonotype was seen ten or more times. The chain couples TRBV7-2 to TRBJ2-7, with D perhaps matching TRBD1 (5 bases). The V and J ends lost 5 bases and 6 bases respectively, with 20 bases between them. Germline assignment: CDR1 SGHTA and CDR2 FQGNSA. This CDR3 contains 15 residues. The DNA for the CDR3 is TGTGCCAGCAGCCTTATCACGGGTGGGGCGGCCGAGCAGTACTTC. It translates to CASSLITGGAAEQYF.

This clonotype was detected ten times or more. This chain joins TRBV7-2 and TRBJ1-2, with D unclear. V lost 5 bases, J lost 0 bases, and 16 bases lay in between. The CDR3 is 16 amino acids. Germline assignment: CDR1 SGHTA and CDR2 FQGNSA. The CDR3, as DNA: TGTGCCAGCAGCGTCGTCTCCGGAACCTCTAACTATGGCTACACCTTC. Translated: CASSVVSGTSNYGYTF.